This TCR beta chain appears in the sequencing data of a study of blood T cell repertoires in COVID-19 (dated by TCRdb to 2018 to 2020). Notes on the research overall: Collaborator samples came from the United States, Italy and Spain and covered acute and convalescent phases of COVID-19. The prospective study material was composed of cDNA or gDNA derived from T cells, B-cell-depleted T cells, or PBMCs. The dataset comprised deeply sampled blood TCRbeta repertoires from subjects exposed to, actively infected with, or recovered from COVID-19. The repertoires were made available in a free public database intended to serve as a resource for research on the immune response to SARS-CoV-2. Samples came from the ongoing ImmuneRACE study (first 160 participants) plus 1,254 subjects from 6 global collaborators. A de-identified subject ID, COVID-19 status, age in years and sex were almost always included in the sample metadata. Where available, HLA class I and class II types were obtained from metadata supplied by the sample provider rather than from assay-based typing.

Each collaborating institution followed its own protocols to collect whole blood in K2EDTA tubes. For TCRbeta analysis, collaborators shipped samples in one of three forms: frozen whole blood, isolated PBMCs, or DNA extracted from either of those sample types. TCRbeta CDR3 regions were amplified from genomic DNA by means of the immunoSEQ Assay, a bias-controlled multiplex PCR. As for how the authors treated the data: Nucleated cell counts per sample were estimated from amplification of reference gene primers within the assay. To quantify the absolute abundance of each unique TCRbeta CDR3 rearrangement, sequence reads were collapsed and filtered. For each sample, productive Simpson clonality was calculated by taking the square root of Simpson's diversity index across productive rearrangements. The table was pulled from immuneACCESS by TCRdb, which kept in-frame rearrangements only. Such tables lose some clones; where checked, under half of the loss comes from unresolved V genes, and the rest has no known cause. That table supplies the V and J calls and clone size; D and trimming were determined from the DNA. The sample profile shows under 250,000 clones; 80% to 85% of them were found once. The top ten clonotypes cover 25% to 35% of the sample.

A word on this clone: Its antigen is not yet known. Per-base qualities were not stored, and no clone one base away is much larger.

Results the study describes overall, beyond this receptor: The amount of clinical and demographic metadata varied by source and participant and was provided uncurated.

Based on the germline V gene, the CDR1 and CDR2 sequences are SNHLY and FYNNEI. Counted from cysteine to phenylalanine, this CDR3 has 16 amino acids. The CDR3 DNA has 48 bases and is translated from base 1. The V end gives up 2 bases and the J end 8 bases, leaving 14 bases in the junction not matched to a gene. The sequence came from a man aged 35-49 years with acute or convalescent COVID-19. Sequencing was done on a sample of peripheral blood. The chain joins TRBV2 to TRBJ1-2, with 7 bases aligning to TRBD1. At the DNA level, the sequence is TGTGCCAGCAGTGAATCTACCTTAGAAACAGGGGACGGCTACACCTTC. It specifies CASSESTLETGDGYTF.